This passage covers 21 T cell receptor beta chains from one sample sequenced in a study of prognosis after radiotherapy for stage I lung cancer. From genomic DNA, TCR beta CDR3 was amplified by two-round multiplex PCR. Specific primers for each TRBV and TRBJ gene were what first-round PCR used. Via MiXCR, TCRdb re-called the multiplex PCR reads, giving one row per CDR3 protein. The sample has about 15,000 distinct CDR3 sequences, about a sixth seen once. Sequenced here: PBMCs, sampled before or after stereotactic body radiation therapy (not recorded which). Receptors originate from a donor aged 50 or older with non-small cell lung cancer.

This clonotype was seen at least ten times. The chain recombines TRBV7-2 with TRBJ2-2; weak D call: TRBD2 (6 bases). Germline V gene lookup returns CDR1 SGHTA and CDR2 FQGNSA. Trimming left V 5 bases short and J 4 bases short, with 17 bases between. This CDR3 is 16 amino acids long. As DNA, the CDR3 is TGTGCCAGCAGCCCATCTAGCGCCCATTCCACCGGGGAGCTGTTTTTT. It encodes CASSPSSAHSTGELFF.

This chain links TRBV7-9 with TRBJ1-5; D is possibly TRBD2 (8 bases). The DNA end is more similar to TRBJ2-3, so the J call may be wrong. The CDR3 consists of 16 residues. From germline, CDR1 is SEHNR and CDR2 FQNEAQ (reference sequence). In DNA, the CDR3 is TGTGCCAGCATCTCCGGGAGGGCGGCCGCGGGACAGCCCCAGTATTTT. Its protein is CASISGRAAAGQPQYF.

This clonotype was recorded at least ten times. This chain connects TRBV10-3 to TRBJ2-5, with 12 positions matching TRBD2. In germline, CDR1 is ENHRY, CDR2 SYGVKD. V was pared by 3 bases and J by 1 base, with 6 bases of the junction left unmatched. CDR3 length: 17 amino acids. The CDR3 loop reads CAISETLAGGPQETQYF. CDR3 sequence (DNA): TGTGCCATCAGTGAAACTCTAGCGGGAGGGCCCCAAGAGACCCAGTACTTC.

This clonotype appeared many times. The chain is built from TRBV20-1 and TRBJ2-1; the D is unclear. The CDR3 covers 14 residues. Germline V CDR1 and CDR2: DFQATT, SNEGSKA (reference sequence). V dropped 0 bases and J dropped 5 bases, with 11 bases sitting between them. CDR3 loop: CSARDSQSNNEQFF. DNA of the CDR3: TGCAGTGCTAGAGATTCCCAATCCAACAATGAGCAGTTCTTC.

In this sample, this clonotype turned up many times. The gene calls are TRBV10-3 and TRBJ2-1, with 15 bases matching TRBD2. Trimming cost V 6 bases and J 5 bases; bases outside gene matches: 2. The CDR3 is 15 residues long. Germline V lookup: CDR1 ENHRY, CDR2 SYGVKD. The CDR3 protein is CAIRGLAGGNNEQFF. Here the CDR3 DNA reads TGTGCCATCAGGGGACTAGCGGGAGGAAACAATGAGCAGTTCTTC.

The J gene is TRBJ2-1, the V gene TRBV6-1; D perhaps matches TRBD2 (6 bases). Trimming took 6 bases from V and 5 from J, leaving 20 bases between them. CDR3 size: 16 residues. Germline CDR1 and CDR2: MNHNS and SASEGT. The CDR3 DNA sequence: TGTGCCAGCAGCAAGCCTCAGGGTGGAGGGGACAATGAGCAGTTCTTC. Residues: CASSKPQGGGDNEQFF.

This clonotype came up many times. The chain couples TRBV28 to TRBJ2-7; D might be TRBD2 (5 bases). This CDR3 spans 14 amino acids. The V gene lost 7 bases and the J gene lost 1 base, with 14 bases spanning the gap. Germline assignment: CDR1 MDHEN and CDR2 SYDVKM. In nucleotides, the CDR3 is TGTGCCAGCATGCGGGCATCCTCTTCCTACGAGCAGTACTTC. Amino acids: CASMRASSSYEQYF.

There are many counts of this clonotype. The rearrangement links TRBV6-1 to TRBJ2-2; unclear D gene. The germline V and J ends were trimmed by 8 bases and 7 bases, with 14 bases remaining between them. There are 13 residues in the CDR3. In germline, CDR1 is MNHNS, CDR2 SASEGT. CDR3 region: CASWARGIGELFF. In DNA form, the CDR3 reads TGTGCCAGCTGGGCCCGAGGTATCGGGGAGCTGTTTTTT.

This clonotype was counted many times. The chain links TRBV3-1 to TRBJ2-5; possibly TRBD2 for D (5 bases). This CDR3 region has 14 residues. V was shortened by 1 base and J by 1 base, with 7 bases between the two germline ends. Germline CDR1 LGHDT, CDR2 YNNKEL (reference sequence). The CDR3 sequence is CASSQAGLQETQYF. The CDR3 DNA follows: TGTGCCAGCAGCCAAGCTGGACTCCAAGAGACCCAGTACTTC.

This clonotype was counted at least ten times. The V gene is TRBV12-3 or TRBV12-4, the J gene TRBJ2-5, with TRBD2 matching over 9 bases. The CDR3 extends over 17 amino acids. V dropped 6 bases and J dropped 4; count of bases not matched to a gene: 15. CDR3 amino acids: CASRAAGRGGPAETQYF. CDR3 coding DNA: TGTGCCAGCAGGGCCGCGGGGCGGGGGGGCCCTGCAGAGACCCAGTACTTC.

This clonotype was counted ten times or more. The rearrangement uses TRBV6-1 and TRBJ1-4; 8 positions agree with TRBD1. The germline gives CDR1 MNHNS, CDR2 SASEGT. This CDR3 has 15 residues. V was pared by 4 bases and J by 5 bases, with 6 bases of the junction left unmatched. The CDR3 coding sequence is TGTGCCAGCAGTGTGTCGACAGGGGCAAATGAAAAACTGTTTTTT. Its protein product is CASSVSTGANEKLFF.

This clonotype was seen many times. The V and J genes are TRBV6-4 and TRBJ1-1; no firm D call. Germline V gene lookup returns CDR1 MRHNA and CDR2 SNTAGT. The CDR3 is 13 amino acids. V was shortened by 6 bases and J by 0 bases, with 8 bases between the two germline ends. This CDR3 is CASSPRVNTEAFF. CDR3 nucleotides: TGTGCCAGCAGCCCGCGGGTGAACACTGAAGCTTTCTTT.

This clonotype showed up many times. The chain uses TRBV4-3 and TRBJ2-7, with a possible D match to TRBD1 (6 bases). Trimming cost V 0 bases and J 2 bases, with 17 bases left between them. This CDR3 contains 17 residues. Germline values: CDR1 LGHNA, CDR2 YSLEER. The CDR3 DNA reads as TGCGCCAGCAGCCAAGATCTTTGGAGGACAGCCACCTACGAGCAGTACTTC. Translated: CASSQDLWRTATYEQYF.

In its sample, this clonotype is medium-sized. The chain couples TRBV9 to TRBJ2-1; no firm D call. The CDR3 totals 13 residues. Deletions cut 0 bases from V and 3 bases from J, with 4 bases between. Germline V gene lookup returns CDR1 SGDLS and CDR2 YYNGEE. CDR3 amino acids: CASSVGDYNEQFF. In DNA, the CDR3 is TGTGCCAGCAGCGTAGGGGACTACAATGAGCAGTTCTTC.

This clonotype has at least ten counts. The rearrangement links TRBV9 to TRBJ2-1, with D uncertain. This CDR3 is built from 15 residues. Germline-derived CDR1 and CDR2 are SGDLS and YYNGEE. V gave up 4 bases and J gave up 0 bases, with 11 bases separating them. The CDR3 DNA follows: TGTGCCAGCAGCCTGCGTGGAAGCTCCTACAATGAGCAGTTCTTC. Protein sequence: CASSLRGSSYNEQFF.

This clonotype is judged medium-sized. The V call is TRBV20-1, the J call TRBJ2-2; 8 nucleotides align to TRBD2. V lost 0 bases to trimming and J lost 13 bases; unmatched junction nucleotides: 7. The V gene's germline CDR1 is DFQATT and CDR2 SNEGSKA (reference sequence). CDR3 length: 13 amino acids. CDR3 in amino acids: CSAREDQRESLFF. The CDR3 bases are TGCAGTGCTAGAGAAGACCAGCGGGAGTCGCTGTTTTTT.

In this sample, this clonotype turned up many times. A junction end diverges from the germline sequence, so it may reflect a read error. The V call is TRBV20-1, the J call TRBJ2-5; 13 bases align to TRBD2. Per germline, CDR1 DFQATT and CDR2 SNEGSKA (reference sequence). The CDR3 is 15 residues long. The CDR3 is CSVRGLAGVGETQYF. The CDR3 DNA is TGCAGTGTTAGAGGACTAGCGGGAGTAGGAGAGACCCAGTACTTC.

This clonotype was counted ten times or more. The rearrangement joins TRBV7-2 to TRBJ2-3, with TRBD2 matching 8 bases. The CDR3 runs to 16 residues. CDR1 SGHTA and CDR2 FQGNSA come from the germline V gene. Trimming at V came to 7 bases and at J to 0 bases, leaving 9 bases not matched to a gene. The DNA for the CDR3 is TGTGCCAGCACCAGCGGGAGAGGGGTTAGCACAGATACGCAGTATTTT. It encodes CASTSGRGVSTDTQYF.

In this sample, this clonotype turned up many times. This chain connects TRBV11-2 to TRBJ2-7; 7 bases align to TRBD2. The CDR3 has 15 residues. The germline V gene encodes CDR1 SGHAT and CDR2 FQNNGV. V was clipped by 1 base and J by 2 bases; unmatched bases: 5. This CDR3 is CASSLGPGLAYEQYV. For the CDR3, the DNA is TGTGCCAGCAGCTTAGGTCCAGGACTAGCCTACGAGCAGTACGTC.

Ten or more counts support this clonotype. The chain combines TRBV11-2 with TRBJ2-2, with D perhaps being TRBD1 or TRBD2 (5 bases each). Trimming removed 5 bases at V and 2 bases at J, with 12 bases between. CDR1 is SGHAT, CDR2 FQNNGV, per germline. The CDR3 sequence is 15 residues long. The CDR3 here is CASSLWGSNTGELFF. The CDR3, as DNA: TGTGCCAGCAGCCTCTGGGGGAGCAACACCGGGGAGCTGTTTTTT.

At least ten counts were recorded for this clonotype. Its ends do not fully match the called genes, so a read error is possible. The CDR3 DNA reads as TGTGCCGGCAGTGGGGCGGGGGGGGGCAATCAGCCCCAGCATTTT. This sequence encodes CAGSGAGGGNQPQHF. The chain combines TRBV25-1 with TRBJ1-5; TRBD1 might be the D (5 bases). This CDR3 comprises 15 residues. Germline CDR1 MGHDK, CDR2 SYGVNS.